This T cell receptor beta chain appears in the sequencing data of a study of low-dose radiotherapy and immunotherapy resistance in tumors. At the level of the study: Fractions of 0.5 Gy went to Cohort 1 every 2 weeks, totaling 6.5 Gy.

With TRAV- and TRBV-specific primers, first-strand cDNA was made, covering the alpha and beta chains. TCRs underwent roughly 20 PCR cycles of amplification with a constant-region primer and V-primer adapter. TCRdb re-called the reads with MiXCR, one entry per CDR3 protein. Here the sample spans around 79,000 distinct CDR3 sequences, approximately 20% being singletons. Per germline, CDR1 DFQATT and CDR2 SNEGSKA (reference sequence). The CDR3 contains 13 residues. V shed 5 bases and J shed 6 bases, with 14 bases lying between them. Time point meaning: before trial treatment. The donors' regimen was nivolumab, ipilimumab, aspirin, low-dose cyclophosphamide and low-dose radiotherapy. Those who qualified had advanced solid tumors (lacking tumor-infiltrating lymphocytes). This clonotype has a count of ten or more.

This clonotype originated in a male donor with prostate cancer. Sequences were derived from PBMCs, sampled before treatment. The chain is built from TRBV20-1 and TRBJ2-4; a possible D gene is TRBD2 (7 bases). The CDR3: CSAGSGGRNIQYF. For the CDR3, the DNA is TGCAGTGCTGGGTCGGGGGGCAGAAACATTCAGTACTTC.